One sample yielded the 16 T cell receptor beta chains listed below, sequenced in a study of blood T cell repertoires in COVID-19. The repertoire was sequenced with immunoSEQ multiplex PCR; TCRdb's copy has only in-frame clones and lacks some. This repertoire shows just under 40,000 clones, over 85% found once; its top ten account for about 4%. The source material was peripheral blood. These receptors were obtained from a human donor with active COVID-19. The donor label of this sample is uncertain.

V usage is TRBV28 and J usage is TRBJ1-3, with D tentatively TRBD1 (5 bases). Germline lookup yields CDR1 MDHEN and CDR2 SYDVKM. CDR3 length: 16 amino acids. V dropped 5 bases and J dropped 0 bases, with 14 bases sitting between them. The DNA for the CDR3 is TGTGCCAGCAGTCCGGGGGGACGGTACTCTGGAAACACCATATATTTT. Its protein product is CASSPGGRYSGNTIYF.

The J gene is TRBJ2-7, the V gene TRBV25-1; D is uncertain. CDR1 is MGHDK and CDR2 is SYGVNS in the germline V gene. V shed 3 bases and J shed 8 bases, with 8 bases lying between them. CDR3 length equals 11 residues. The CDR3: CASSDPVKQYF. DNA for the CDR3: TGTGCCAGCAGTGATCCCGTAAAGCAGTACTTC.

The gene calls are TRBV5-5 and TRBJ1-2; 8 bases are a match to TRBD1. The CDR3 sequence is 14 residues long. Germline-derived CDR1 and CDR2 are SGHKS and YYEKEE (reference sequence). The V segment lost 0 bases and the J segment 3 bases; nucleotides outside the gene matches: 1. CDR3 protein: CASSLAGGDYGYTF. CDR3 DNA: TGTGCCAGCAGCTTGGCAGGGGGCGACTATGGCTACACCTTC.

The CDR3 DNA reads TGCAGCGTCGGTCCGGGGACAGACTATGGCTACACCTTC. Its protein is CSVGPGTDYGYTF. The rearrangement uses TRBV29-1 and TRBJ1-2; TRBD1 aligns across 7 bases. V lost 6 bases, J lost 3 bases, and 7 bases stayed unmatched. Germline V gene data show CDR1 as SQVTM and CDR2 as ANQGSEA. This CDR3 contains 13 residues.

CDR3 amino acids: CASSHLSADTQYF. CDR3 nucleotides: TGTGCCAGCAGCCACCTCTCGGCAGATACGCAGTATTTT. V and J are TRBV3-1 (or the pseudogene TRBV3-2) and TRBJ2-3; no definite D call. V was clipped by 3 bases and J by 4 bases, with 8 bases between them. This CDR3 has 13 amino acids. Germline values: CDR1 LGHDT, CDR2 YNNKEL (reference sequence).

The genes are TRBV25-1 and TRBJ1-6, with TRBD1 as a possible D gene (5 bases). The CDR3 sequence is 15 residues long. Germline lookup yields CDR1 MGHDK and CDR2 SYGVNS. V lost 3 bases to trimming and J lost 9 bases, with 15 bases between them. In nucleotides, the CDR3 is TGTGCCAGCAGTGATCGACAAGACAGACTTTCACCCCTCCACTTT. Its translation is CASSDRQDRLSPLHF. Full variable domain (rest looked up from reference TRBV25-1 and TRBJ1-6): EADIYQTPRYLVIGTGKKITLECSQTMGHDKMYWYQQDPGMELHLIHYSYGVNSTEKGDLSSESTVSRIRTEHFPLTLESARPSHTSQYLCASSDRQDRLSPLHFGNGTRLTVT.

This rearrangement joins TRBV27 to TRBJ2-1; 14 nucleotides align to TRBD2. Germline CDR1 is MNHEY and CDR2 is SMNVEV (reference sequence). The CDR3 loop spans 16 amino acids. J was trimmed by 13 bases and V by 5 bases; bases with no gene match: 13. CDR3 protein: CASSTMTSGGAGDQFF. For the CDR3, the DNA is TGTGCCAGCAGTACCATGACTAGCGGGGGGGCGGGGGATCAGTTCTTC.

The chain has TRBV28 and TRBJ2-7; a possible D gene is TRBD1 (6 bases). The ends were cut back, 5 bases at V and 2 bases at J, with 16 bases in the middle. The germline V gene has CDR1 MDHEN and CDR2 SYDVKM. CDR3 length equals 15 residues. The chain's CDR3 is CASSPSGTQAYEQYF. DNA of the CDR3: TGTGCCAGCAGTCCCTCCGGGACACAAGCCTACGAGCAGTACTTC.

The chain recombines TRBV6-5 with TRBJ2-1, with a weak D call TRBD1 (6 bases). V was trimmed by 7 bases and J by 15 bases, leaving 25 bases between them. The germline V gene has CDR1 MNHEY and CDR2 SVGAGI. The CDR3 sequence is 14 residues long. The CDR3 bases are TGTGCCAGCATTCTTCAAGGTGGTGGGACACGGATGTTCTTC. This encodes CASILQGGGTRMFF.

This chain's CDR3 is CASSLAANNEQFF. In DNA, the CDR3 is TGTGCCAGCAGCTTAGCCGCGAACAATGAGCAGTTCTTC. This rearrangement joins TRBV7-9 to TRBJ2-1; D gene ambiguous. CDR1 and CDR2 from the germline V gene are SEHNR and FQNEAQ (reference sequence). CDR3 length equals 13 residues. V was cut by 0 bases and J by 5 bases, with 5 bases left in between.

The chain has TRBV9 and TRBJ2-5; D is perhaps TRBD1 (5 bases). Germline values: CDR1 SGDLS, CDR2 YYNGEE. Trimming pared 0 bases from V and 2 bases from J, leaving 17 bases between. CDR3 length: 17 residues. The CDR3 sequence is CASSVARQLTAQETQYF. The CDR3 coding sequence is TGTGCCAGCAGCGTAGCTAGGCAGTTGACAGCACAAGAGACCCAGTACTTC.

The chain joins TRBV5-1 to TRBJ2-1; a possible D gene is TRBD1 (7 bases). The CDR3 extends over 16 amino acids. Trimming left V 0 bases short and J 5 bases short, with 15 bases between. Germline assignment: CDR1 SGHRS and CDR2 YFSETQ. CDR3 nucleotide sequence: TGCGCCAGCAGCTTGGAAGGGCAGGGGGGACACAATGAGCAGTTCTTC. Protein: CASSLEGQGGHNEQFF.

The chain has TRBV24-1 and TRBJ2-7; 7 bases are a match to TRBD1. In germline, CDR1 is KGHDR, CDR2 SFDVKD. The CDR3 covers 15 residues. The junction had 7 bases not matched to a gene; V was cut back by 4 bases and J by 2 bases. CDR3: CATSEWTGGTYEQYF. The CDR3, as DNA: TGTGCCACCAGTGAATGGACAGGAGGAACCTACGAGCAGTACTTC.

The genes are TRBV7-9 and TRBJ2-1, with 7 bases matching TRBD2. The germline V gene encodes CDR1 SEHNR and CDR2 FQNEAQ (reference sequence). This CDR3 spans 12 amino acids. With V trimmed by 5 bases and J by 6 bases, 1 base remained unmatched. The CDR3 loop is CASSRTSNEQFF. CDR3 in DNA: TGTGCCAGCAGCCGGACTAGCAATGAGCAGTTCTTC.

This clone was picked up a small number of times. The chain joins TRBV4-1 to TRBJ1-2, with D perhaps matching TRBD1 (5 bases). This CDR3 region has 14 residues. CDR1 MGHRA and CDR2 YSYEKL come from the germline V gene. V lost 4 bases to trimming and J lost 2 bases, with 11 bases between them. DNA of the CDR3: TGCGCCAGCAGCCCGGGGGAACAGAACTATGGCTACACCTTC. Its translation: CASSPGEQNYGYTF.

The gene calls are TRBV10-3 and TRBJ2-7; TRBD1 matches 7 bases. The germline CDR1 and CDR2 sequences are ENHRY and SYGVKD. The CDR3 contains 14 residues. V lost 2 bases to trimming and J lost 5 bases; unmatched junction nucleotides: 6. DNA for the CDR3: TGTGCCATCAGTGAGCCCGGACAGGAGCACGAGCAGTACTTC. Protein product: CAISEPGQEHEQYF.